What follows is one T cell receptor (beta chain) and its context. Its antigen is undetermined. MiXCR, applied by TCRdb to the RT-PCR reads, yields one record per CDR3 protein. The data contain about 21,000 distinct CDR3 sequences, about three quarters of them seen just once; the ten biggest clones take up more than 4.5%. Germline V gene sequence: CDR1 PRHDT, CDR2 FYEKMQ (reference sequence). The CDR3 covers 16 residues. Trimming pared 7 bases from V and 1 base from J, leaving 18 bases between. The data are from a study of yellow fever vaccine responses in identical twins. Findings and caveats of the study: Vaccine T cell responses of twins reportedly seemed partly convergent and partly personalized.

The source is a woman aged 18-29 years who received the yellow fever vaccine. This specimen was T cells from blood (PBMCs), unsorted or a sorted subset (not recorded which), taken before or after yellow fever vaccination (not recorded which). This chain joins TRBV13 and TRBJ2-3, with D tentatively TRBD1 or TRBD2 (6 bases each). As DNA, the CDR3 is TGTGCCAGCACCCTAGGAGGGGGAACCCGCACAGATACGCAGTATTTT. This encodes CASTLGGGTRTDTQYF.